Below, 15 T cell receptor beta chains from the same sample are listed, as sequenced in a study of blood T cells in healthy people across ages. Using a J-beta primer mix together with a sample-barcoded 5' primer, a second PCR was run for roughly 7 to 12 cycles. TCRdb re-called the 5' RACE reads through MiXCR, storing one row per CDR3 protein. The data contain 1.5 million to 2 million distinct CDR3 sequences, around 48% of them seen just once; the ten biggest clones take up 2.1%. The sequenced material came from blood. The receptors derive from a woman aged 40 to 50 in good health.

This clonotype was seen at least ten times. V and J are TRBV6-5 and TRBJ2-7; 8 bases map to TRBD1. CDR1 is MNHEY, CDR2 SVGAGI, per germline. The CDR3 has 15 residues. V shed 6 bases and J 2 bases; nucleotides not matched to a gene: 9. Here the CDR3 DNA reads TGTGCCAGCAGCTCCGACAGGGGCCGACCCTACGAGCAGTACTTC. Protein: CASSSDRGRPYEQYF.

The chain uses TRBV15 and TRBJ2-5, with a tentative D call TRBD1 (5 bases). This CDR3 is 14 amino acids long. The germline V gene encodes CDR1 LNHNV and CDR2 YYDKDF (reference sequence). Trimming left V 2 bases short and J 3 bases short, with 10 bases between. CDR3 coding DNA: TGTGCCACCAGCAGAAGGGGCGTGGAAGAGACCCAGTACTTC. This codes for CATSRRGVEETQYF.

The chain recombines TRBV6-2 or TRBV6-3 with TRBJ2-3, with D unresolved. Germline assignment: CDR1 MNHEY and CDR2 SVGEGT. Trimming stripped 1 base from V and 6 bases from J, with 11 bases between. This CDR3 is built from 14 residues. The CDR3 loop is CASSYYTPTDTQYF. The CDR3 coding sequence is TGTGCCAGCAGTTACTACACACCGACTGATACGCAGTATTTT.

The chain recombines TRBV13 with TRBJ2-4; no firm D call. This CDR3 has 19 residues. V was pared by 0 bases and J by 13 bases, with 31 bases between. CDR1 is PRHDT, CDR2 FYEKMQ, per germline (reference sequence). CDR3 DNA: TGTGCCAGCAGCTTAGGCCGGGCGGACCCAGATCTACCTACGACGGAGCAGTACTTC. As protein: CASSLGRADPDLPTTEQYF.

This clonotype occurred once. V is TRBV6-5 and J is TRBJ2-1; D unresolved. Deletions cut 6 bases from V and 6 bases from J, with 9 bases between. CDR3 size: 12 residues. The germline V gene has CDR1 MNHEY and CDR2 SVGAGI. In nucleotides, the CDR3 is TGTGCCAGCAGCTACGGCCTCAATGAGCAGTTCTTC. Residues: CASSYGLNEQFF.

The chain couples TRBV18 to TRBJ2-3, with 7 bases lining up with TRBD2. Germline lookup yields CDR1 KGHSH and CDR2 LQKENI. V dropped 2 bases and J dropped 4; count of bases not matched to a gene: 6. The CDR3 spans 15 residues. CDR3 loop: CASSPGGDPADTQYF. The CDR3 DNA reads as TGTGCCAGCTCACCAGGGGGGGACCCCGCAGATACGCAGTATTTT.

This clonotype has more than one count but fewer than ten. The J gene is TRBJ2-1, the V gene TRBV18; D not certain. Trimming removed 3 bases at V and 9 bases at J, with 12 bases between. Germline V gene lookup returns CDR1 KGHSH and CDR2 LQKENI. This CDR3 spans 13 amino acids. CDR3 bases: TGTGCCAGCTCACCTAAAGACGTAGGTGAGCAGTTCTTC. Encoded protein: CASSPKDVGEQFF. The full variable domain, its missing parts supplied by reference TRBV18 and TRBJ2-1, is NAGVMQNPRHLVRRRGQEARLRCSPMKGHSHVYWYRQLPEEGLKFMVYLQKENIIDESGMPKERFSAEFPKEGPSILRIQQVVRGDSAAYFCASSPKDVGEQFFGPGTRLTVL.

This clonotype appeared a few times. CDR3 protein: CASSLAEELAEGYTF. DNA for the CDR3: TGTGCCAGCAGCTTAGCGGAAGAGTTGGCAGAGGGCTACACCTTC. The chain recombines TRBV7-6 with TRBJ1-2, with unresolved D. V dropped 0 bases and J dropped 8 bases, with 16 bases sitting between them. Germline V gene sequence: CDR1 SGHVS, CDR2 FNYEAQ. The CDR3 is 15 residues long.

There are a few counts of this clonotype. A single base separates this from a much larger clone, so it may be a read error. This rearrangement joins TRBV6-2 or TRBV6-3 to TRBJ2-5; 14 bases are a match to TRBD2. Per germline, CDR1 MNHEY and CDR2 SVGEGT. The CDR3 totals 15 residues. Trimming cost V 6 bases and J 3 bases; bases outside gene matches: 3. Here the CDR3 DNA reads TGTGCCAGCAGCCCGACTAGCGGGGGGGAAGAGACCCAGTACTTC. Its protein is CASSPTSGGEETQYF.

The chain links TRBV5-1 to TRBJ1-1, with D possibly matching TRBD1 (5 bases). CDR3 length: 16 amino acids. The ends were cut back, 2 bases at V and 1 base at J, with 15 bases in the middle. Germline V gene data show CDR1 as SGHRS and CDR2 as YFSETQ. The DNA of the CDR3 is TGCGCCAGCAGCTTCATGTCGGGACCGGGGAACACTGAAGCTTTCTTT. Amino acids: CASSFMSGPGNTEAFF.

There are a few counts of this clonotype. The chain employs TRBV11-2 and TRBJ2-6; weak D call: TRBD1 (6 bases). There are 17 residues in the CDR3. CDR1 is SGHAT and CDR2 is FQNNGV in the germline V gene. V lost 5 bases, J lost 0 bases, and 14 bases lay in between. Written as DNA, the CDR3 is TGTGCCAGCAGCACTAGTGGACAGTCCTCTGGGGCCAACGTCCTGACTTTC. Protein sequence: CASSTSGQSSGANVLTF. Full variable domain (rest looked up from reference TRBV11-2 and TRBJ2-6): EAGVAQSPRYKIIEKRQSVAFWCNPISGHATLYWYQQILGQGPKLLIQFQNNGVVDDSQLPKDRFSAERLKGVDSTLKIQPAKLEDSAVYLCASSTSGQSSGANVLTFGAGSRLTVL.

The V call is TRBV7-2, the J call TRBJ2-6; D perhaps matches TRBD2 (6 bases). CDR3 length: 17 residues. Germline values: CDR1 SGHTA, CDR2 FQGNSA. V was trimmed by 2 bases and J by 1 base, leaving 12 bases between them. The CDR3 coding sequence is TGTGCCAGCAGCTTATCCTCAGGGAGGTCTGGGGCCAACGTCCTGACTTTC. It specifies CASSLSSGRSGANVLTF.

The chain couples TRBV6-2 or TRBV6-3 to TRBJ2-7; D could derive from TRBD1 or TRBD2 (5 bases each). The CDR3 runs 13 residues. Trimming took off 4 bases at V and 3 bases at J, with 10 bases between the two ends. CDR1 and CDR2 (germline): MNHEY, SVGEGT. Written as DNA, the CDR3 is TGTGCCAGCAGTTGGGGGAAAATCTACGAGCAGTACTTC. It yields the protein CASSWGKIYEQYF.

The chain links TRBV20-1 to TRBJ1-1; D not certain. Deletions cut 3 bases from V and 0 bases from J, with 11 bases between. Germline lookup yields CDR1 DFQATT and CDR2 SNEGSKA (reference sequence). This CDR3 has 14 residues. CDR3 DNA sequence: TGCAGTGCTAGGGGTTTCACGGTGAACACTGAAGCTTTCTTT. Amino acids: CSARGFTVNTEAFF.

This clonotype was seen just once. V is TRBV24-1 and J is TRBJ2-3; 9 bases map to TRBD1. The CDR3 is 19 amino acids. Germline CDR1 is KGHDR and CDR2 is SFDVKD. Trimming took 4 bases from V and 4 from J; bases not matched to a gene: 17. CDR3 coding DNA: TGTGCCACCAGTGACTCTAATCCGGGACAGGGTAACGTGGCAGATACGCAGTATTTT. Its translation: CATSDSNPGQGNVADTQYF.